These 27 T cell receptor beta chains share one sample of origin, sequenced in a study of cytomegalovirus exposure and HLA in healthy donors. Amplification used 60 Vbeta primers and 13 Jbeta primers. Only in-frame clones appear in the TCRdb table, and some are missing; sequencing was by immunoSEQ multiplex PCR. The table shows under 150,000 clones, with roughly three quarters occurring only once. The specimen sequenced was PBMCs. These receptors all stem from a woman aged 18-29 years in good health and CMV-seronegative.

This clone has more than one count but fewer than ten. The chain uses TRBV13 and TRBJ2-3; 9 bases line up with TRBD2. The CDR3 loop spans 16 amino acids. V lost 5 bases, J lost 3 bases, and 9 bases stayed unmatched. CDR1 is PRHDT and CDR2 is FYEKMQ in the germline V gene (reference sequence). This chain's CDR3 is CASSPSKLAGTDTQYF. The CDR3 DNA follows: TGTGCCAGCAGCCCATCGAAGCTAGCGGGGACAGATACGCAGTATTTT.

The sample holds a few counts of this clone. The chain joins TRBV19 to TRBJ1-1, with D unclear. V lost 2 bases and J lost 1, with 5 bases in between. This CDR3 region has 13 residues. In germline, CDR1 is LNHDA, CDR2 SQIVND (reference sequence). For the CDR3, the DNA is TGTGCCAGTAGTATAACCAGGAACACTGAAGCTTTCTTT. Translation: CASSITRNTEAFF.

A few counts support this clone. The V and J genes are TRBV18 and TRBJ2-7; TRBD1 is a possible D gene (5 bases). CDR1 and CDR2 from the germline V gene are KGHSH and LQKENI. V was pared by 2 bases and J by 0 bases, with 8 bases between. The CDR3 is 14 residues long. The CDR3 DNA is TGTGCCAGCTCACCAGCGACAGACTCCTACGAGCAGTACTTC. This sequence encodes CASSPATDSYEQYF.

This clone came up a few times. CDR3 bases: TGCGCCAGCAGCTTGGCCTCAGCTGGAAACACCATATATTTT. This encodes CASSLASAGNTIYF. The chain recombines TRBV5-1 with TRBJ1-3; no clear D. The germline V and J ends were trimmed by 0 bases and 2 bases, with 6 bases remaining between them. In germline, CDR1 is SGHRS, CDR2 YFSETQ. The CDR3 is 14 residues long.

The chain has TRBV10-3 and TRBJ2-1; 11 bases fit TRBD2. Trimming removed 1 base from V and 7 bases from J; junction bases left unmatched: 3. Germline CDR1 is ENHRY and CDR2 is SYGVKD. The CDR3 length is 15 residues. Written as DNA, the CDR3 is TGTGCCATCAGTGAGTACATAGCGGGAGGGAATGAGCAGTTCTTC. This translates into CAISEYIAGGNEQFF.

V and J are TRBV27 and TRBJ2-1, with 12 bases matching TRBD2. Germline V gene sequence: CDR1 MNHEY, CDR2 SMNVEV (reference sequence). V gave up 2 bases and J gave up 0 bases; unmatched junction bases: 8. CDR3 length: 19 residues. The DNA for the CDR3 is TGTGCCAGCAGTTTACAGGGACTAGCGGGTGGTAGCTCCTACAATGAGCAGTTCTTC. This gives the protein CASSLQGLAGGSSYNEQFF.

This clone was recorded a few times. The chain links TRBV13 to TRBJ1-1, with 9 bases identical to TRBD1. The V and J ends lost 5 bases and 7 bases, in that order; junction bases with no gene match: 8. The CDR3 contains 14 residues. Germline-derived CDR1 and CDR2 are PRHDT and FYEKMQ (reference sequence). The CDR3 spells CASSRDRAGNEAFF. CDR3 DNA sequence: TGTGCCAGCAGCCGGGACAGGGCGGGAAATGAAGCTTTCTTT.

This clone was observed a few times. The rearrangement joins TRBV19 to TRBJ2-7; no reliable D call. Germline loops: CDR1 LNHDA, CDR2 SQIVND (reference sequence). CDR3 length: 14 residues. Trimming took 8 bases from V and 0 from J, leaving 14 bases between them. CDR3 nucleotides: TGTGCCAGTTCGATAGCTCTCAGCTCCTACGAGCAGTACTTC. It translates to CASSIALSSYEQYF.

Only one count was recorded for this clone. The rearrangement joins TRBV25-1 to TRBJ1-6; 8 bases match TRBD1. Germline V gene data show CDR1 as MGHDK and CDR2 as SYGVNS. The trim removed 10 bases at V and 9 bases at J, leaving 14 bases unmatched. The CDR3 consists of 15 residues. This CDR3 is CANRFWTGKSSPLHF. The CDR3, as DNA: TGTGCCAACCGATTTTGGACAGGGAAAAGTTCACCCCTCCACTTT.

This sequence joins TRBV19 and TRBJ2-7; possible D gene TRBD1, 6 bases. Germline V gene lookup returns CDR1 LNHDA and CDR2 SQIVND (reference sequence). Trimming stripped 0 bases from V and 5 bases from J, with 8 bases between. The CDR3 has 13 amino acids. The CDR3 DNA is TGTGCCAGTAGTATAGATAACAGGGACGAGCAGTACTTC. Encoded protein: CASSIDNRDEQYF.

This clone turned up a few times. DNA for the CDR3: TGTGCCAGCAGCCAAGGGGGGGGGCTCTACAATGAGCAGTTCTTC. Protein product: CASSQGGGLYNEQFF. The chain couples TRBV14 to TRBJ2-1, with D maybe TRBD2 (7 bases). Trimming removed 1 base from V and 3 bases from J, with 10 bases in between. Looked up from germline, CDR1 is SGHDN and CDR2 is FVKESK. The CDR3 length is 15 residues.

V gene TRBV10-2 combines with J gene TRBJ2-7; D not resolved. This CDR3 is built from 15 residues. The V end lost 0 bases, the J end lost 0 bases, and 9 bases lay between the germline ends. Germline lookup yields CDR1 WSHSY and CDR2 SAAADI. The CDR3 protein is CASSESPTISYEQYF. CDR3 nucleotide sequence: TGCGCCAGCAGTGAGTCACCTACGATCTCCTACGAGCAGTACTTC.

This clone came up once. The chain carries TRBV5-1 and TRBJ1-1; D perhaps matches TRBD1 (5 bases). The germline CDR1 and CDR2 sequences are SGHRS and YFSETQ. V gave up 3 bases and J gave up 7 bases, with 13 bases separating them. The CDR3 spans 13 residues. CDR3 sequence: CASSWTATGEAFF. In DNA, the CDR3 is TGCGCCAGCAGCTGGACGGCCACAGGTGAAGCTTTCTTT.

A single count supports this clone. V usage is TRBV5-1 and J usage is TRBJ1-1; 7 nucleotides agree with TRBD1. Unmatched junction bases numbered 3, after V lost 4 bases and J lost 0 bases. The germline V gene has CDR1 SGHRS and CDR2 YFSETQ. CDR3 length: 14 amino acids. Here the CDR3 DNA reads TGCGCCAGCAGCGAGACAGGGTTGAACACTGAAGCTTTCTTT. This translates into CASSETGLNTEAFF.

This clone has a single count. The chain joins TRBV5-1 to TRBJ1-2; TRBD1 might be the D (6 bases). The length of the CDR3 is 15 residues. V lost 1 base and J 4 bases, leaving 14 bases between the germline ends. Germline lookup yields CDR1 SGHRS and CDR2 YFSETQ. The CDR3 nucleotides are TGCGCCAGCAGCTTGCGTGCAGGGGAGGGCTATGGCTACACCTTC. Translating it yields CASSLRAGEGYGYTF. Full variable domain (outside the CDR3, taken from reference TRBV5-1 and TRBJ1-2): KAGVTQTPRYLIKTRGQQVTLSCSPISGHRSVSWYQQTPGQGLQFLFEYFSETQRNKGNFPGRFSGRQFSNSRSEMNVSTLELGDSALYLCASSLRAGEGYGYTFGSGTRLTVV.

This clone was seen only once. The chain employs TRBV6-1 and TRBJ1-1; D ambiguous. Trimming cost V 0 bases and J 4 bases, with 12 bases left between them. Germline CDR1 is MNHNS and CDR2 is SASEGT. The CDR3 contains 15 residues. The CDR3 DNA sequence: TGTGCCAGCAGTGAAGCGATGACCTGGGCCACTGAAGCTTTCTTT. Encoded protein: CASSEAMTWATEAFF.

The chain is built from TRBV6-1 and TRBJ1-2; 8 bases agree with TRBD1. CDR1 is MNHNS, CDR2 SASEGT, per germline. V gave up 7 bases and J gave up 7 bases; unmatched junction bases: 11. There are 14 residues in the CDR3. The CDR3 DNA sequence: TGTGCCAGCAAAACCATGGACAGGGTGCGTGGCTACACCTTC. Protein: CASKTMDRVRGYTF.

The V and J genes are TRBV5-5 and TRBJ1-1, with a possible D match to TRBD1 (5 bases). Trimming cost V 0 bases and J 6 bases, with 15 bases left between them. The CDR3 consists of 15 residues. The germline CDR1 and CDR2 sequences are SGHKS and YYEKEE (reference sequence). CDR3 region: CASSLGGRDASEAFF. CDR3 DNA sequence: TGTGCCAGCAGCTTGGGCGGGCGGGACGCCTCTGAAGCTTTCTTT.

The rearrangement joins TRBV18 to TRBJ1-2; the D gene is possibly TRBD1 (5 bases). V lost 3 bases, J lost 7 bases, and 12 bases lay in between. This CDR3 spans 13 amino acids. Germline assignment: CDR1 KGHSH and CDR2 LQKENI. The DNA for the CDR3 is TGTGCCAGCTCACCGGGGGGAACGAGTGGCTACACCTTC. Amino acid sequence: CASSPGGTSGYTF.

This sequence joins TRBV5-1 and TRBJ2-3; 11 bases line up with TRBD2. In germline, CDR1 is SGHRS, CDR2 YFSETQ. Unmatched junction bases numbered 10, after V lost 4 bases and J lost 0 bases. CDR3 length: 18 residues. Here the CDR3 reads CASSTTDASGRSTDTQYF. The CDR3 DNA sequence: TGCGCCAGCAGCACTACCGATGCTAGCGGGAGGAGCACAGATACGCAGTATTTT.

The V gene is TRBV5-4, the J gene TRBJ1-2; possibly TRBD1 for D (6 bases). Deletions cut 4 bases from V and 7 bases from J, with 17 bases between. Germline CDR1 SGHNT, CDR2 YYREEE (reference sequence). This CDR3 is built from 14 residues. The CDR3 is CASSLKTGTRGYTF. CDR3 nucleotide sequence: TGTGCCAGCAGCCTAAAAACAGGGACCCGTGGCTACACCTTC.

The rearrangement uses TRBV10-3 and TRBJ2-7, with 12 bases that match TRBD2. CDR1 is ENHRY, CDR2 SYGVKD, per germline. The junction had 9 bases not matched to a gene; V was cut back by 4 bases and J by 2 bases. This CDR3 spans 17 amino acids. Here the CDR3 DNA reads TGTGCCATCAGTGGGGGGCTAGCGGGAGGGGACCCCTACGAGCAGTACTTC. It translates to CAISGGLAGGDPYEQYF.

The chain has TRBV6-6 and TRBJ2-7; D perhaps matches TRBD1 (7 bases). The CDR3 covers 13 residues. Trimming removed 6 bases from V and 5 bases from J, with 14 bases in between. The germline V gene has CDR1 MNHNY and CDR2 SVGAGI (reference sequence). The CDR3 DNA reads TGTGCCAGCAGCCGTACAGGGGAGGACGAGCAGTACTTC. This gives the protein CASSRTGEDEQYF.

The J gene is TRBJ1-3, the V gene TRBV7-6; a weak D match, TRBD1 (5 bases). In germline, CDR1 is SGHVS, CDR2 FNYEAQ. V was shortened by 1 base and J by 3 bases, with 13 bases between the two germline ends. CDR3 length equals 16 residues. The CDR3 nucleotides read TGTGCCAGCAGCTTAGGGACACCCAAGGGTGGAAACACCATATATTTT. The encoded protein is CASSLGTPKGGNTIYF.

The CDR3 nucleotides are TGTGCCAGCAGCACCCGGGACAGGGGTACCGGGGAGCTGTTTTTT. Protein: CASSTRDRGTGELFF. V usage is TRBV5-6 and J usage is TRBJ2-2; 10 bases fit TRBD1. This CDR3 spans 15 amino acids. Germline values: CDR1 SGHDT, CDR2 YYEEEE. The V gene end was trimmed by 4 bases and the J gene end by 5 bases; junction bases not matched to a gene: 5.

The rearrangement links TRBV5-1 to TRBJ1-2; no reliable D call. There are 14 residues in the CDR3. Germline V gene lookup returns CDR1 SGHRS and CDR2 YFSETQ. Trimming removed 1 base from V and 0 bases from J, with 7 bases in between. Here the CDR3 reads CASSLTASNYGYTF. The CDR3 nucleotides are TGCGCCAGCAGCTTGACAGCCTCTAACTATGGCTACACCTTC.

This sequence joins TRBV19 and TRBJ1-2, with 10 nucleotides matching TRBD1. Trimming cost V 7 bases and J 2 bases; bases outside gene matches: 4. CDR1 and CDR2 from the germline V gene are LNHDA and SQIVND (reference sequence). CDR3 length: 14 residues. The CDR3: CASNPGQGNYGYTF. As DNA, the CDR3 is TGTGCCAGTAATCCGGGACAGGGGAACTATGGCTACACCTTC.